This TCR beta chain was captured by sequencing in a study of CD8 T cells in ankylosing spondylitis. V dropped 2 bases and J dropped 4 bases, with 8 bases sitting between them. Germline CDR1 and CDR2: MDHEN and SYDVKM. CDR3 length: 13 amino acids. TCRdb reprocessed the 5' RACE reads with MiXCR, giving one entry per CDR3 protein. In the table there are 110,000 to 150,000 distinct CDR3 sequences, roughly 8% of which are singletons. The sample was synovial fluid, either unsorted or a sorted T cell fraction (not recorded which). The TCR comes from a male donor with ankylosing spondylitis. V usage is TRBV28 and J usage is TRBJ2-5, with D unclear. The CDR3 loop reads CASSLRAPETQYF. The CDR3 DNA is TGTGCCAGCAGTTTAAGGGCCCCAGAGACCCAGTACTTC.